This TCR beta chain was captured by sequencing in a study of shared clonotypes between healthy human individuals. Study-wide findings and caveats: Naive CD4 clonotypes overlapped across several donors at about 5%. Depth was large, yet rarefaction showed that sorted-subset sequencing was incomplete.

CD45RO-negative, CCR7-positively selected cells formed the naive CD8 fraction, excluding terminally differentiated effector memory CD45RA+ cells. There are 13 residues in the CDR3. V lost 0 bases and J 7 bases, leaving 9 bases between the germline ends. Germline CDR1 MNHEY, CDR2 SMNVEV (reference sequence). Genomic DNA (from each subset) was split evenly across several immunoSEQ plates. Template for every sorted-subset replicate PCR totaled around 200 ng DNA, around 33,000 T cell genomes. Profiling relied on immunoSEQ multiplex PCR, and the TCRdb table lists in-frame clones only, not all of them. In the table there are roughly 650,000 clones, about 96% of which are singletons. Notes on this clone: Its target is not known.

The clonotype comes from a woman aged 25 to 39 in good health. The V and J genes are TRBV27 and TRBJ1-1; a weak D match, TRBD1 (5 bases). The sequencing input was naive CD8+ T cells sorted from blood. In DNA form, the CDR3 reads TGTGCCAGCAGTTTATCGAAGGGGATTGAAGCTTTCTTT. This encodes CASSLSKGIEAFF.